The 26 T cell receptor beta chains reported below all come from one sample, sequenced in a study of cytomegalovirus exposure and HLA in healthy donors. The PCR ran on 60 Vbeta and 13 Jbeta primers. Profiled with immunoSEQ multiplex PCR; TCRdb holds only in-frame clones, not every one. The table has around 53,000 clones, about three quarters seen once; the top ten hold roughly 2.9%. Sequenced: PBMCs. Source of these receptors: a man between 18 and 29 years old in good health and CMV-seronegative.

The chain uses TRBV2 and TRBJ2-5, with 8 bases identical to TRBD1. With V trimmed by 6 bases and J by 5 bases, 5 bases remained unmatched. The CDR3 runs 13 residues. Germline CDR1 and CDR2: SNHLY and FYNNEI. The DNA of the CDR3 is TGTGCCAGCAGGCTCAGGGGGCCGGAGACCCAGTACTTC. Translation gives CASRLRGPETQYF.

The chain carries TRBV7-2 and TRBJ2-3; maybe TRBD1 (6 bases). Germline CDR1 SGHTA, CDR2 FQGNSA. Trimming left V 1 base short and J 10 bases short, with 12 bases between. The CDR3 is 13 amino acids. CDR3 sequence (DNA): TGTGCCAGCAGCTTAGAAGGACAGTCCCCGCAGTATTTT. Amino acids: CASSLEGQSPQYF.

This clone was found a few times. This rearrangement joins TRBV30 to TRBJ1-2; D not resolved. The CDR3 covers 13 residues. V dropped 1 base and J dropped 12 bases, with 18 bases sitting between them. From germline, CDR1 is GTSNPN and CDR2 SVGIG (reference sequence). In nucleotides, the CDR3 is TGTGCCTGGAGTGGTTCGAGTGGGAGAATCGACACCTTC. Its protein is CAWSGSSGRIDTF.

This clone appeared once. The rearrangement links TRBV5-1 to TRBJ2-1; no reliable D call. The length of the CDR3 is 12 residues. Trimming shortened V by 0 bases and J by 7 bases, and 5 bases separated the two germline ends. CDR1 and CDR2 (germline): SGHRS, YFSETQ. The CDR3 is CASSLAGNEQFF. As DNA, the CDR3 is TGCGCCAGCAGCTTGGCCGGGAATGAGCAGTTCTTC.

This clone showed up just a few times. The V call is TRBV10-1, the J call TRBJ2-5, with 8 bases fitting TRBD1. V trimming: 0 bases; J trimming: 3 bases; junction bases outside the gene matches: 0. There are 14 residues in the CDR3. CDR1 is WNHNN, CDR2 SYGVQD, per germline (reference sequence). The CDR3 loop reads CASSESTGEETQYF. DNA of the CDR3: TGCGCCAGCAGTGAGTCGACAGGGGAAGAGACCCAGTACTTC.

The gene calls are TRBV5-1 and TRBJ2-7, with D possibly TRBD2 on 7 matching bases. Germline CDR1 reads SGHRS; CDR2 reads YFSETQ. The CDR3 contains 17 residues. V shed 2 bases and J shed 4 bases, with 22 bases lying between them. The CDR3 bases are TGCGCCAGCAGCTTTACGGGGGGCGGCCCATCGGGGTACGAGCAGTACTTC. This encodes CASSFTGGGPSGYEQYF.

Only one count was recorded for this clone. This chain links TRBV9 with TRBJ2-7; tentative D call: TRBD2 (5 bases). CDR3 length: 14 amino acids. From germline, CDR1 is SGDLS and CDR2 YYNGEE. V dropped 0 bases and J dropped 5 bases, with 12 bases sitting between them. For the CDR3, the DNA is TGTGCCAGCAGCGTAGATTGGACTCGGGACGAGCAGTACTTC. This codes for CASSVDWTRDEQYF.

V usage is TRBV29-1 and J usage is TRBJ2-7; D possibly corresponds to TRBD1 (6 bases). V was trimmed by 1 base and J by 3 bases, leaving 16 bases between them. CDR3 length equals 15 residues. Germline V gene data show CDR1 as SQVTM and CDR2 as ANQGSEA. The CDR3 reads CSVEGTARGLYEQYF. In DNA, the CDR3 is TGCAGCGTTGAAGGGACAGCCAGAGGCCTCTACGAGCAGTACTTC.

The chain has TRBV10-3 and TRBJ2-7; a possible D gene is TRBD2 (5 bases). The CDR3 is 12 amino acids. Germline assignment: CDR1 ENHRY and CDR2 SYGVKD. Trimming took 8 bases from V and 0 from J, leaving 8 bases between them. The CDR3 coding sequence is TGTGCCATCGGACGGGACTCCTACGAGCAGTACTTC. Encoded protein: CAIGRDSYEQYF.

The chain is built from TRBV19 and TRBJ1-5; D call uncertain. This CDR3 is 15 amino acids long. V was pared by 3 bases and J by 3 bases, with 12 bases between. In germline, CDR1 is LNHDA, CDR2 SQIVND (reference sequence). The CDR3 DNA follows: TGTGCCAGTAGTATCCTTGGCCCTTCCAATCAGCCCCAGCATTTT. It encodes CASSILGPSNQPQHF.

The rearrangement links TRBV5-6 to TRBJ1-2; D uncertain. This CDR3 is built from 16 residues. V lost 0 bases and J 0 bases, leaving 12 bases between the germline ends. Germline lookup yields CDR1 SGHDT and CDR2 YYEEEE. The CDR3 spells CASSLGPGLANYGYTF. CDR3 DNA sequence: TGTGCCAGCAGCTTGGGTCCAGGATTAGCTAACTATGGCTACACCTTC.

The CDR3 sequence: CSHVESYNEQFF. CDR3 nucleotides: TGCAGCCACGTGGAGAGCTACAATGAGCAGTTCTTC. The chain has TRBV29-1 and TRBJ2-1, with D uncertain. Germline loops: CDR1 SQVTM, CDR2 ANQGSEA. V lost 8 bases, J lost 3 bases, and 11 bases lay in between. The CDR3 sequence is 12 residues long.

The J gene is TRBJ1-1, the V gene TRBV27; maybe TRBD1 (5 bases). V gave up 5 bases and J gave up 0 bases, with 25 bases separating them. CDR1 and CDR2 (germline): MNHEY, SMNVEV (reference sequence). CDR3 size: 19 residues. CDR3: CASSPRVSGGARMNTEAFF. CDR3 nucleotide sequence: TGTGCCAGCAGTCCACGGGTCAGCGGAGGGGCAAGGATGAACACTGAAGCTTTCTTT.

CDR3 loop: CASLEGQVDTDTQYF. The CDR3 region has the DNA TGTGCCAGCCTAGAGGGACAGGTGGACACAGATACGCAGTATTTT. The chain combines TRBV18 with TRBJ2-3, with 8 bases matching TRBD1. Germline CDR1 KGHSH, CDR2 LQKENI. This CDR3 contains 15 residues. V lost 8 bases to trimming and J lost 2 bases; unmatched junction nucleotides: 9.

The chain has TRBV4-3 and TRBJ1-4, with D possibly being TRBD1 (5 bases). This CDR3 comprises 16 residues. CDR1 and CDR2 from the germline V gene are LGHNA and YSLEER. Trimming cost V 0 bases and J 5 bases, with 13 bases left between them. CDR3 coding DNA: TGCGCCAGCAGCCAAGACCCAGGGCTGACCAATGAAAAACTGTTTTTT. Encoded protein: CASSQDPGLTNEKLFF.

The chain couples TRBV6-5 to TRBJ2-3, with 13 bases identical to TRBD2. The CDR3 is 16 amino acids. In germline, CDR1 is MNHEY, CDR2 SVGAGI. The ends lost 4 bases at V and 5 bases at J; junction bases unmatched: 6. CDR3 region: CASSFQLAGGGDTQYF. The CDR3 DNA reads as TGTGCCAGCAGTTTTCAACTAGCGGGAGGGGGAGATACGCAGTATTTT.

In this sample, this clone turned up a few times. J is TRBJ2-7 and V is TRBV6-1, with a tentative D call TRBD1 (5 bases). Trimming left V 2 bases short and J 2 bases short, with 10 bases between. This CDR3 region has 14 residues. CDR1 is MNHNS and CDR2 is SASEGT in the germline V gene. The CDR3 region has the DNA TGTGCCAGCAGTGAAAACAGGCCCCCCTACGAGCAGTACTTC. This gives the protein CASSENRPPYEQYF.

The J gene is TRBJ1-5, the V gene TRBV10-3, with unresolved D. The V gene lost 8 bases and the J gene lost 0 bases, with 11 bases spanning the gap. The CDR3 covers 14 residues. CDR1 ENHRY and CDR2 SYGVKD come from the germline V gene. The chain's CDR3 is CAISPGISNQPQHF. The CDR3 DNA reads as TGTGCCATCTCCCCCGGTATTAGCAATCAGCCCCAGCATTTT.

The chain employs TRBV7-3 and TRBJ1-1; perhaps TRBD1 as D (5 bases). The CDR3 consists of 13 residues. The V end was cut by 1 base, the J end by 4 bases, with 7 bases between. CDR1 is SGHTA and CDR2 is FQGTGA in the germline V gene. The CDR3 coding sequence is TGTGCCAGCAGCTTAATGGGGGGCACTGAAGCTTTCTTT. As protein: CASSLMGGTEAFF.

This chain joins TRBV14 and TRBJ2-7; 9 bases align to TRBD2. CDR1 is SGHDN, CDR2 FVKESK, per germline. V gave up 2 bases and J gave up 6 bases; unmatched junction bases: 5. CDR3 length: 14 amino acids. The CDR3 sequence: CASSQIAGVGEQYF. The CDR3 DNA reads TGTGCCAGCAGCCAAATAGCGGGAGTTGGCGAGCAGTACTTC. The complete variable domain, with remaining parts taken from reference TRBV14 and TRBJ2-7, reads EAGVTQFPSHSVIEKGQTVTLRCDPISGHDNLYWYRRVMGKEIKFLLHFVKESKQDESGMPNNRFLAERTGGTYSTLKVQPAELEDSGVYFCASSQIAGVGEQYFGPGTRLTVT.

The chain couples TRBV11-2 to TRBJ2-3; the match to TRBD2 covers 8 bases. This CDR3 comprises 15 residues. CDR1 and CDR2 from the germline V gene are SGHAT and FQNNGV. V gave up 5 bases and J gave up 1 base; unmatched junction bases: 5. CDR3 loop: CASSTGLGRTDTQYF. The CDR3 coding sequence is TGTGCCAGCAGCACGGGACTAGGCCGCACAGATACGCAGTATTTT.

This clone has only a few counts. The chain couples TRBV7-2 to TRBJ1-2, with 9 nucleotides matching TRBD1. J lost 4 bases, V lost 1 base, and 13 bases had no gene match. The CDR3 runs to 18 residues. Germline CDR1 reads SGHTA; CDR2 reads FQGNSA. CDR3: CASSLGGTGTPGGYGYTF. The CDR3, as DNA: TGTGCCAGCAGCTTAGGGGGGACAGGGACACCCGGCGGCTATGGCTACACCTTC. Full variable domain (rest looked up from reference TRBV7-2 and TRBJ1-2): GAGVSQSPSNKVTEKGKDVELRCDPISGHTALYWYRQSLGQGLEFLIYFQGNSAPDKSGLPSDRFSAERTGGSVSTLTIQRTQQEDSAVYLCASSLGGTGTPGGYGYTFGSGTRLTVV.

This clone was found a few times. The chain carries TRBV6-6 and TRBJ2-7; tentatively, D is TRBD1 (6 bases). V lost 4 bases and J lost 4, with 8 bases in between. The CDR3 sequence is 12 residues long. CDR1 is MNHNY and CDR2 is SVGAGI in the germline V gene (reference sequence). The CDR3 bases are TGTGCCAGCAGTTCCCAGGGGTACGAGCAGTACTTC. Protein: CASSSQGYEQYF.

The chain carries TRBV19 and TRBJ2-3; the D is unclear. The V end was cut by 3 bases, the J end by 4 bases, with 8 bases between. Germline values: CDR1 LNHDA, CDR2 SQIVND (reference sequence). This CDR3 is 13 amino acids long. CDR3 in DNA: TGTGCCAGTAGTATTTCTCGGGCAGATACGCAGTATTTT. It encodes CASSISRADTQYF.

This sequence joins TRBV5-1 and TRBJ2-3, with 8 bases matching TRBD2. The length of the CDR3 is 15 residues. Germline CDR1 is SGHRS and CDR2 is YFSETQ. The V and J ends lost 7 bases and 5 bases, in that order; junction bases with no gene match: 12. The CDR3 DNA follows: TGCGCCAGCCAAGCGGGAGCACCCATCGGAGATACGCAGTATTTT. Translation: CASQAGAPIGDTQYF. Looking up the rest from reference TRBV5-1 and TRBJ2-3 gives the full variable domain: KAGVTQTPRYLIKTRGQQVTLSCSPISGHRSVSWYQQTPGQGLQFLFEYFSETQRNKGNFPGRFSGRQFSNSRSEMNVSTLELGDSALYLCASQAGAPIGDTQYFGPGTRLTVL.

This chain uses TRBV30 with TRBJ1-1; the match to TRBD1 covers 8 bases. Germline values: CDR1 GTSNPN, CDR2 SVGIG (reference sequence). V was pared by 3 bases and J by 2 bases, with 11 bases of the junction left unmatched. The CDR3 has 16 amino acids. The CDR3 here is CAWSRPWDRTNTEAFF. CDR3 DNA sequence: TGTGCCTGGAGCCGACCCTGGGACAGGACAAACACTGAAGCTTTCTTT.